This is a list of T cell receptor beta chains from one sample in a study of blood T cell repertoires in COVID-19. TCRdb keeps only in-frame clones here, not all; method: immunoSEQ multiplex PCR. The sample holds about 150,000 clones; 70% to 85% are singletons and the top ten take approximately 32%. The sequenced sample consisted of peripheral blood. The receptors derive from a woman in her sixties with acute or convalescent COVID-19. Both conserved end residues are part of each CDR3. The D gene is left open where the match is weak. Only some rows state a clone size, as once, few, many or a class for expanded clones.

size: NA; V: TRBV19; J: TRBJ1-1; D: NA; DNA: TGTGCCAGTAGTTTCGCTATCCACAGGGTGAACACTGAAGCTTTCTTT; CDR3: CASSFAIHRVNTEAFF
size: NA; V: TRBV18; J: TRBJ2-4; D: NA; DNA: TGTGCCAGCTCACCAGAAGGGGCGATCAAAAACATTCAGTACTTC; CDR3: CASSPEGAIKNIQYF
size: NA; V: TRBV12-3/TRBV12-4; J: TRBJ1-1; D: NA; DNA: TGTGCCAGCAGTTTAGGAGGAAACACTGAAGCTTTCTTT; CDR3: CASSLGGNTEAFF
size: once; V: TRBV7-3; J: TRBJ2-3; D: TRBD2; DNA: TGTGCCAGCAGCCGAGGACTAGCGGGTTGGGCAGATACGCAGTATTTT; CDR3: CASSRGLAGWADTQYF
size: NA; V: TRBV6-6; J: TRBJ2-2; D: TRBD1; DNA: TGTGCCAGCAGTTCCGGGACAGGGGGCCGGACCGGGGAGCTGTTTTTT; CDR3: CASSSGTGGRTGELFF
size: NA; V: TRBV19; J: TRBJ2-6; D: NA; DNA: TGTGCCAGTAGTATGGGGACATACGGCTCTGGGGCCAACGTCCTGACTTTC; CDR3: CASSMGTYGSGANVLTF
size: NA; V: TRBV6-5; J: TRBJ1-5; D: NA; DNA: TGTGCCAGCAGAGGACAGCTTAATCAGCCCCAGCATTTT; CDR3: CASRGQLNQPQHF
size: NA; V: TRBV6-5; J: TRBJ1-2; D: NA; DNA: TGTGCCAGCATCGACACAGGGATATACGTCTATGGCTACACCTTC; CDR3: CASIDTGIYVYGYTF
size: NA; V: TRBV11-3; J: TRBJ2-1; D: TRBD2; DNA: TGTGCCAGCAGCTGGGGGGGAACAGGAAACAATGAGCAGTTCTTC; CDR3: CASSWGGTGNNEQFF
size: once; V: TRBV4-2; J: TRBJ2-3; D: NA; DNA: TGTGCCAGCAGCCAAGGGGCCACAGATACGCAGTATTTT; CDR3: CASSQGATDTQYF
size: NA; V: TRBV19; J: TRBJ1-4; D: TRBD1; DNA: TGTGCCAGTAGCCCCCAGGGGGCTGGGGGGAATGAAAAACTGTTTTTT; CDR3: CASSPQGAGGNEKLFF
size: NA; V: TRBV3-1/TRBV3-2; J: TRBJ2-7; D: NA; DNA: TGTGCCAGCAGCCCTCAGGACCGGAGGGGCTACGAGCAGTACTTC; CDR3: CASSPQDRRGYEQYF
size: NA; V: TRBV24-1; J: TRBJ1-2; D: TRBD1; DNA: TGTGCCACCAGTGATTCGCATAAACAGGGGGCAGCGTACTATGGCTACACCTTC; CDR3: CATSDSHKQGAAYYGYTF
size: NA; V: TRBV5-3; J: TRBJ1-6; D: NA; DNA: TGTGCCAGAAGCTTGGACAGCAATAGCTCCTATAATTCACCCCTCCACTTT; CDR3: CARSLDSNSSYNSPLHF
size: NA; V: TRBV19; J: TRBJ1-5; D: NA; DNA: TGTGCCAGTAGTAGGGGTGCAGGGGACGTGCGCAATCAGCCCCAGCATTTT; CDR3: CASSRGAGDVRNQPQHF
size: NA; V: TRBV7-9; J: TRBJ1-3; D: TRBD1; DNA: TGTGCCAGCAGCCGATCCGGGACAGGATATAACTCTGGAAACACCATATATTTT; CDR3: CASSRSGTGYNSGNTIYF
size: NA; V: TRBV3-1/TRBV3-2; J: TRBJ1-2; D: NA; DNA: TGTGCCAGCAGCTCCGAACAGGGAAAGAATAACTATGGCTACACCTTC; CDR3: CASSSEQGKNNYGYTF
size: NA; V: TRBV9; J: TRBJ2-1; D: TRBD1; DNA: TGTGCCAGCAGCGTAGGGGGGACAGGGAGTGAGCAGTTCTTC; CDR3: CASSVGGTGSEQFF
size: once; V: TRBV28; J: TRBJ1-2; D: NA; DNA: TGTGCCAGCAGACAGGGTCTCCGTGGCTACACCTTC; CDR3: CASRQGLRGYTF
size: NA; V: TRBV19; J: TRBJ1-2; D: NA; DNA: TGTGCCAGTAGTATCAGGGCGGGACTTAACTATGGCTACACCTTC; CDR3: CASSIRAGLNYGYTF
size: NA; V: TRBV5-1; J: TRBJ2-3; D: TRBD1; DNA: TGCGCCAGCAGCTTCGCCGGGACAGGGCATGGAGATACGCAGTATTTT; CDR3: CASSFAGTGHGDTQYF
size: NA; V: TRBV5-1; J: TRBJ1-2; D: NA; DNA: TGCGCCAGCAGCTCGCCAGACACCTCTAACTATGGCTACACCTTC; CDR3: CASSSPDTSNYGYTF
size: once; V: TRBV3-1/TRBV3-2; J: TRBJ2-3; D: TRBD2; DNA: TGTGCCAGCAGGATAGCGGGGCACACAGATACGCAGTATTTT; CDR3: CASRIAGHTDTQYF
size: once; V: TRBV7-9; J: TRBJ1-1; D: TRBD1; DNA: TGTGCCAGCAGCTTACGAGGACAGGGCGGTTCCGGCACTGAAGCTTTCTTT; CDR3: CASSLRGQGGSGTEAFF
size: NA; V: TRBV19; J: TRBJ1-2; D: TRBD1; DNA: TGTGCCAGTAGTATTCGTTTCCCGTCGGGGGACAGGAACTATGGCTACACCTTC; CDR3: CASSIRFPSGDRNYGYTF
size: NA; V: TRBV29-1; J: TRBJ2-3; D: NA; DNA: TGCAGCGGGGGGCAGGGCATAAGCACAGATACGCAGTATTTT; CDR3: CSGGQGISTDTQYF
size: NA; V: TRBV27; J: TRBJ1-4; D: NA; DNA: TGTGCCAGCAGTTCCTCGGGTAGGCTGTGGGAAAAACTGTTTTTT; CDR3: CASSSSGRLWEKLFF
size: NA; V: TRBV5-1; J: TRBJ2-4; D: NA; DNA: TGCGCCAGCAGCGAGCAGGGCATCATTCAGTACTTC; CDR3: CASSEQGIIQYF
size: NA; V: TRBV7-9; J: TRBJ2-2; D: NA; DNA: TGTGCCAGCAGGGCTAACAGGGCGGACACCGGGGAGCTGTTTTTT; CDR3: CASRANRADTGELFF
size: NA; V: TRBV5-6; J: TRBJ1-4; D: NA; DNA: TGTGCCAGCAGCCCCTCGGGGGGGACACACAATGAAAAACTGTTTTTT; CDR3: CASSPSGGTHNEKLFF
size: NA; V: TRBV7-3; J: TRBJ1-2; D: NA; DNA: TGTGCCAGCAGCTTCCCTTCCGGCTATGGCTACACCTTC; CDR3: CASSFPSGYGYTF
size: NA; V: TRBV18; J: TRBJ1-3; D: TRBD1; DNA: TGTGCCAGCTCACCATGGGACAGCTCCTCTGGAAACACCATATATTTT; CDR3: CASSPWDSSSGNTIYF
size: NA; V: TRBV6-5; J: TRBJ2-1; D: TRBD2; DNA: TGTGCCAGCAGTTACGGGCGGGGGAATGAGCAGTTCTTC; CDR3: CASSYGRGNEQFF
size: NA; V: TRBV9; J: TRBJ1-4; D: TRBD1; DNA: TGTGCCAGCAGCAAGGGACAGGGGGTAGAAGAAAAACTGTTTTTT; CDR3: CASSKGQGVEEKLFF
size: NA; V: TRBV10-3; J: TRBJ2-3; D: NA; DNA: TGTGCCATCAGTGAAAACCCCCCAGGGGGCACAGATACGCAGTATTTT; CDR3: CAISENPPGGTDTQYF
size: NA; V: TRBV5-6; J: TRBJ2-5; D: NA; DNA: TGTGCCAGCAGCTTGGTCTCTTCTGTGCGGGAGACCCAGTACTTC; CDR3: CASSLVSSVRETQYF
size: NA; V: TRBV7-3; J: TRBJ2-4; D: NA; DNA: TGTGCCAGCAGCTTAATGGAGGCCTCAGCCAAAAACATTCAGTACTTC; CDR3: CASSLMEASAKNIQYF
size: NA; V: TRBV5-4; J: TRBJ1-3; D: NA; DNA: TGTGCCAGCAGCCTGGACCAGATCTCTGGAAACACCATATATTTT; CDR3: CASSLDQISGNTIYF
size: NA; V: TRBV30; J: TRBJ1-5; D: TRBD1; DNA: TGTGCCTGGAGCCGTTGGACAGGAGACCTTCTCCAGCATTTT; CDR3: CAWSRWTGDLLQHF
size: once; V: TRBV27; J: TRBJ1-2; D: TRBD1; DNA: TGTGCCAGCAGCCGGACAGGGGGAGGGTATGGCTACACCTTC; CDR3: CASSRTGGGYGYTF
size: few; V: TRBV3-1/TRBV3-2; J: TRBJ1-1; D: NA; DNA: TGTGCCAGCAAGGACTCTGTGGACACTGAAGCTTTCTTT; CDR3: CASKDSVDTEAFF
size: NA; V: TRBV7-6; J: TRBJ1-5; D: NA; DNA: TGTGCCAGCACCAAGTTTTCAGGGCGGAACGGCCAGCCCCAGCATTTT; CDR3: CASTKFSGRNGQPQHF
size: NA; V: TRBV5-6; J: TRBJ1-2; D: NA; DNA: TGTGCCAGCAGCTTGGATCAGGGTTACGGCTACACCTTC; CDR3: CASSLDQGYGYTF
size: once; V: TRBV30; J: TRBJ2-3; D: NA; DNA: TGTGCCTGGGCAGGGGTAGGGACAGATACGCAGTATTTT; CDR3: CAWAGVGTDTQYF
size: once; V: TRBV7-9; J: TRBJ1-6; D: NA; DNA: TGTGCCAGCAGCTCCGCCCAGGGGCTCACCTATAATTCACCCCTCCACTTT; CDR3: CASSSAQGLTYNSPLHF
size: NA; V: TRBV19; J: TRBJ2-1; D: NA; DNA: TGTGCCAGTAGTATTTCCCCGGGGACCTACAATGAGCAGTTCTTC; CDR3: CASSISPGTYNEQFF
size: NA; V: TRBV19; J: TRBJ2-7; D: NA; DNA: TGTGCCAGTGGGCAAACCTACGAGCAGTACTTC; CDR3: CASGQTYEQYF
size: NA; V: TRBV5-8; J: TRBJ1-6; D: TRBD1; DNA: TGTGCCAGCAGCTGGCAGGACAGGCATAATTCACCCCTCCACTTT; CDR3: CASSWQDRHNSPLHF
size: NA; V: TRBV29-1; J: TRBJ1-5; D: TRBD1; DNA: TGCAGCGTTGAGCAAGGGGGCCAGCCCCAGCATTTT; CDR3: CSVEQGGQPQHF
size: NA; V: TRBV5-1; J: TRBJ1-2; D: TRBD1; DNA: TGCGCCAGCAGCTTGGTCCCACAGGGGGGCAGGTATGGCTACACCTTC; CDR3: CASSLVPQGGRYGYTF
size: few; V: TRBV12-3/TRBV12-4; J: TRBJ1-2; D: TRBD1; DNA: TGTGCCAGCAGTTTCTCAGGGGGCGAAGGCTACACCTTC; CDR3: CASSFSGGEGYTF
size: NA; V: TRBV2; J: TRBJ1-1; D: NA; DNA: TGTGCCAGCAGCCAATATCAGTTAAACACTGAAGCTTTCTTT; CDR3: CASSQYQLNTEAFF
size: NA; V: TRBV4-1; J: TRBJ1-4; D: TRBD1; DNA: TGCGCCAGCAGCCAAGGGGAGAGACAGGGGGCGCGGGAAAAACTGTTTTTT; CDR3: CASSQGERQGAREKLFF
size: NA; V: TRBV3-1/TRBV3-2; J: TRBJ1-6; D: NA; DNA: TGTGCCAGCAGCCGGGACACTTCACCCCTCCACTTT; CDR3: CASSRDTSPLHF
size: NA; V: TRBV19; J: TRBJ1-2; D: NA; DNA: TGTGCCAGTAGTATAGAGAACAGGCCTAACTATGGCTACACCTTC; CDR3: CASSIENRPNYGYTF
size: NA; V: TRBV11-3; J: TRBJ2-2; D: TRBD1; DNA: TGTGCCAGCAGCCACTCACCCGGACAGGGTCCGGCCGGGGAGCTGTTTTTT; CDR3: CASSHSPGQGPAGELFF
size: NA; V: TRBV6-5; J: TRBJ2-3; D: TRBD1; DNA: TGTGCCAGCATCTTCGACAGGGTCACAGATACGCAGTATTTT; CDR3: CASIFDRVTDTQYF
size: NA; V: TRBV7-2; J: TRBJ1-6; D: NA; DNA: TGTGCCAGCAGCCCCCAGGTAGATTCACCCCTCCACTTT; CDR3: CASSPQVDSPLHF
size: NA; V: TRBV6-5; J: TRBJ1-4; D: TRBD1; DNA: TGTGCCACATCCCGGACAGGGAATGAAAAACTGTTTTTT; CDR3: CATSRTGNEKLFF
size: NA; V: TRBV3-1/TRBV3-2; J: TRBJ1-1; D: TRBD1; DNA: TGTGCCAGCAGCCCATCTCCGGGACAGGGGCCCAAGTTGGACACTGAAGCTTTCTTT; CDR3: CASSPSPGQGPKLDTEAFF